This passage covers 18 T cell receptor beta chains from one sample sequenced in a study of siplizumab effects on memory and regulatory T cells. TCRdb's copy holds only in-frame clones and misses some; the assay was immunoSEQ multiplex PCR. The top ten hold under 2% of the sample, which has about 120,000 clones, around 94% seen once. The sequenced sample was non-Treg CD4+ T cells sorted from blood. These receptors were collected from a human donor in good health.

In DNA, the CDR3 is TGTGCCAGCAGTTTAGGACAGGGGACAGACGGGACTGAAGCTTTCTTT. This translates into CASSLGQGTDGTEAFF. The chain joins TRBV6-5 to TRBJ1-1, with 9 bases matching TRBD1. Trimming at V came to 4 bases and at J to 5 bases, leaving 11 bases not matched to a gene. Per the germline V gene, CDR1 is MNHEY and CDR2 is SVGAGI. The CDR3 consists of 16 residues.

The V call is TRBV10-3, the J call TRBJ2-1; TRBD1 might be the D (6 bases). CDR1 is ENHRY, CDR2 SYGVKD, per germline. The CDR3 extends over 20 amino acids. The V gene lost 0 bases and the J gene lost 1 base, with 22 bases spanning the gap. The CDR3 reads CAISESPGLHQGISYNEQFF. The CDR3 region has the DNA TGTGCCATCAGTGAGTCGCCCGGTCTTCATCAGGGGATTTCCTACAATGAGCAGTTCTTC.

The chain combines TRBV7-2 with TRBJ2-5; possible D gene TRBD1, 5 bases. The end of the DNA fits TRBJ2-7 better, so the J call may be wrong. The CDR3 runs 14 residues. The germline gives CDR1 SGHTA, CDR2 FQGNSA. CDR3 in amino acids: CASSPGRQSYEQYF. The DNA for the CDR3 is TGTGCCAGCAGCCCAGGGCGGCAGTCCTACGAGCAGTACTTC.

In its sample, this clone was seen a few times. CDR3 DNA: TGTGCCAGTAGGTCTAGCGGGAACACCGGGGAGCTGTTTTTT. This codes for CASRSSGNTGELFF. The rearrangement uses TRBV19 and TRBJ2-2; 7 bases align to TRBD2. Trimming removed 6 bases from V and 1 base from J; junction bases left unmatched: 2. The CDR3 consists of 14 residues. In germline, CDR1 is LNHDA, CDR2 SQIVND (reference sequence).

J is TRBJ2-1 and V is TRBV10-3; 7 nucleotides line up with TRBD1. The V segment lost 8 bases and the J segment 0 bases; nucleotides outside the gene matches: 7. There are 15 residues in the CDR3. Germline CDR1 and CDR2: ENHRY and SYGVKD. CDR3 sequence: CAIGGQESSYNEQFF. CDR3 sequence (DNA): TGTGCCATCGGAGGACAGGAGAGCTCCTACAATGAGCAGTTCTTC.

V and J are TRBV12-5 and TRBJ1-6; perhaps TRBD1 as D (5 bases). Trimming pared 7 bases from V and 7 bases from J, leaving 11 bases between. The germline V gene has CDR1 LGHNT and CDR2 FRNRAP. There are 13 residues in the CDR3. CDR3 nucleotides: TGTGCTAGTGCCCAGACAGAAAATTCACCCCTCCACTTT. Protein product: CASAQTENSPLHF.

This CDR3 is CASSLGDRNEQYF. In nucleotides, the CDR3 is TGCGCCAGCAGCTTGGGGGACAGGAACGAGCAGTACTTC. The chain carries TRBV5-1 and TRBJ2-7, with TRBD1 matching over 8 bases. CDR1 is SGHRS and CDR2 is YFSETQ in the germline V gene. The CDR3 loop spans 13 amino acids. J was trimmed by 5 bases and V by 0 bases; bases with no gene match: 1. Complete variable domain (other parts from reference TRBV5-1 and TRBJ2-7): KAGVTQTPRYLIKTRGQQVTLSCSPISGHRSVSWYQQTPGQGLQFLFEYFSETQRNKGNFPGRFSGRQFSNSRSEMNVSTLELGDSALYLCASSLGDRNEQYFGPGTRLTVT.

As concerns this clone: One junction end does not reproduce the germline sequence, and a read error may be involved. The rearrangement uses TRBV7-9 and TRBJ2-7; D is possibly TRBD1 or TRBD2 (5 bases each). CDR3 size: 11 residues. The germline gives CDR1 SEHNR, CDR2 FQNEAQ (reference sequence). Written as DNA, the CDR3 is TGTGCCAGCAGCAAAGGGGAGCCAGGGAACTTC. Its translation is CASSKGEPGNF.

This sequence joins TRBV18 and TRBJ1-2; D not certain. This CDR3 has 12 residues. V was pared by 5 bases and J by 4 bases, with 8 bases between. CDR1 and CDR2 (germline): KGHSH, LQKENI. The CDR3 bases are TGTGCCAGCTCAACAGAAGTCTATGGCTACACCTTC. Translating it yields CASSTEVYGYTF.

The rearrangement links TRBV11-2 to TRBJ2-3; 7 nucleotides match TRBD1. CDR1 is SGHAT, CDR2 FQNNGV, per germline. The V gene end was trimmed by 2 bases and the J gene end by 6 bases; junction bases not matched to a gene: 5. The CDR3 has 14 amino acids. As DNA, the CDR3 is TGTGCCAGCAGCTTAAACAGGGGATCGGATACGCAGTATTTT. Protein: CASSLNRGSDTQYF.

The J gene is TRBJ2-5, the V gene TRBV5-1, with TRBD1 identical over 7 bases. The J segment lost 4 bases and the V segment lost 3 bases, leaving 6 bases of the junction unmatched. The CDR3 loop spans 14 amino acids. Germline loops: CDR1 SGHRS, CDR2 YFSETQ. CDR3 residues: CASSSLQGPETQYF. The CDR3 DNA is TGCGCCAGCAGCTCACTACAGGGGCCAGAGACCCAGTACTTC.

This chain joins TRBV7-2 and TRBJ2-5; 9 bases are shared with TRBD2. The germline V gene has CDR1 SGHTA and CDR2 FQGNSA. Unmatched junction bases numbered 11, after V lost 5 bases and J lost 7 bases. This CDR3 has 15 amino acids. This CDR3 reads CASSPTRGGPGTQYF. As DNA, the CDR3 is TGTGCCAGCAGCCCGACGCGGGGGGGCCCGGGGACCCAGTACTTC.

The chain couples TRBV5-4 to TRBJ1-5, with 10 bases matching TRBD1. Germline V gene lookup returns CDR1 SGHNT and CDR2 YYREEE (reference sequence). The CDR3 is made up of 15 amino acids. V gave up 5 bases and J gave up 9 bases; unmatched junction bases: 11. CDR3 nucleotides: TGTGCCAGCAGACCCCCGGGACAGGGGAACCGGCCCCAGCATTTT. It encodes CASRPPGQGNRPQHF.

This rearrangement joins TRBV4-2 to TRBJ2-7, with 12 nucleotides matching TRBD1. Trimming took 3 bases from V and 2 from J; bases not matched to a gene: 2. This CDR3 is 15 amino acids long. Germline V gene lookup returns CDR1 LGHNA and CDR2 YNFKEQ. The CDR3 nucleotides are TGTGCCAGCAGCCAGGGACAGGGGGCCACCTACGAGCAGTACTTC. It translates to CASSQGQGATYEQYF.

The sample holds one count of this clone. This chain uses TRBV4-1 with TRBJ1-5; weak D call: TRBD1 (6 bases). Deletions cut 0 bases from V and 6 bases from J, with 9 bases between. This CDR3 has 14 amino acids. Germline V gene lookup returns CDR1 MGHRA and CDR2 YSYEKL. Here the CDR3 DNA reads TGCGCCAGCAGCCAAGATGAGGGGGGTCAGCCCCAGCATTTT. Amino acids: CASSQDEGGQPQHF.

The V call is TRBV4-1, the J call TRBJ1-1, with D perhaps TRBD1 (5 bases). The CDR3 extends over 14 amino acids. V lost 4 bases and J lost 8, with 17 bases in between. Per the germline V gene, CDR1 is MGHRA and CDR2 is YSYEKL. The DNA of the CDR3 is TGCGCCAGCAGCCGGGTTGGGACGCAGACCGAAGCTTTCTTT. Amino acid sequence: CASSRVGTQTEAFF.

The V gene is TRBV27, the J gene TRBJ2-7; 9 bases align to TRBD1. CDR1 is MNHEY, CDR2 SMNVEV, per germline (reference sequence). The V and J ends lost 6 bases and 2 bases, in that order; junction bases with no gene match: 14. The CDR3 sequence is 17 residues long. Written as DNA, the CDR3 is TGTGCCAGCAGCCCCAACCGGGACAGGGCCGTAACCTACGAGCAGTACTTC. It is translated as CASSPNRDRAVTYEQYF.

The chain combines TRBV2 with TRBJ2-5; tentative D call: TRBD1 (6 bases). This CDR3 comprises 14 residues. CDR1 is SNHLY, CDR2 FYNNEI, per germline. V shed 6 bases and J shed 0 bases, with 11 bases lying between them. CDR3 bases: TGTGCCAGCAGAGCTAGGGGGAACCAAGAGACCCAGTACTTC. This gives the protein CASRARGNQETQYF.